This T cell receptor beta chain originates from a study of cytomegalovirus exposure and HLA in healthy donors. Concerning this clone itself: Its antigen is unidentified.

With 60 Vbeta and 13 Jbeta primers, the PCR was carried out. Clones were sequenced by immunoSEQ multiplex PCR, and TCRdb holds only the in-frame ones, with some missing. The sample yields 150,000 to 200,000 clones, approximately 77% seen once. Trimming cost V 2 bases and J 2 bases, with 7 bases left between them. Germline loops: CDR1 SGDLS, CDR2 YYNGEE. The CDR3 has 13 residues. Whole-study results and caveats: Some public TCRs appeared in many individuals, while most sequences were rare. In a later analysis, several top co-occurrence clusters appeared linked to parvovirus B19, influenza, CMV and Epstein-Barr virus. Later analysis identified a missense DCLRE1C variant that was linked to TCR beta V- and J-gene trimming.

The J gene is TRBJ1-2, the V gene TRBV9; D remains unclear. Input material: PBMCs. This receptor was obtained from a man aged 50 to 60 in good health and CMV-seropositive. The CDR3 DNA follows: TGTGCCAGCAGCGTCGACGGGAACTATGGCTACACCTTC. Translation gives CASSVDGNYGYTF.